This is a list of T cell receptor beta chains from one sample in a study of blood T cell repertoires in COVID-19. TCRdb's table, derived via immunoSEQ multiplex PCR, lists solely in-frame clones and lacks some. The data show about 95,000 clones, under 90% seen once. The sample was peripheral blood. The receptor set was obtained from a woman in her 70s with acute or convalescent COVID-19. CDR3s include the opening cysteine and the closing phenylalanine or tryptophan. The order of the fields is V gene, D gene, clone size, J gene, CDR3 DNA, CDR3 protein. A D gene is named only where the DNA matches it firmly. Size is stated for part of the rows, as once, few or many counts, or as a class when the clone is expanded.

TRBV7-2	TRBD1	NA	TRBJ1-1	TGTGCCAGCAGTCGGGGACAGGGGGTTTGTTTCTTT	CASSRGQGVCFF
TRBV4-1	TRBD2	NA	TRBJ2-5	TGCGCCAGCAGCCAAGCCGGGGGGAGGGCTCCCGAGACCCAGTACTTC	CASSQAGGRAPETQYF
TRBV28	TRBD1	NA	TRBJ1-1	TGTGCCAGCAGTCGACAGGGGAAGAACACTGAAGCTTTCTTT	CASSRQGKNTEAFF
TRBV6-5	TRBD1	NA	TRBJ1-1	TGTGCCAGCAGTCCTTGGACAGGGGTCGGGGCTTTCTTT	CASSPWTGVGAFF
TRBV4-2	TRBD2	NA	TRBJ2-3	TGTGCCAGCAGCCCGACTAGCGGGAGAGCGGATACGCAGTATTTT	CASSPTSGRADTQYF
TRBV27	TRBD2	NA	TRBJ2-7	TGTGCCAGCAGCAGGGGTAGCGGGAGGGTAACGTCCTACGAGCAGTACTTC	CASSRGSGRVTSYEQYF
TRBV2	NA	few	TRBJ1-5	TGTGCCAGCAGTGAAACAGGCCTCGGGCCCCAGCATTTT	CASSETGLGPQHF
TRBV28	NA	NA	TRBJ2-1	TGTGCCAGCAGTTTATCTGGTCCGGGGAATGAGCAGTTCTTC	CASSLSGPGNEQFF
TRBV9	TRBD2	NA	TRBJ2-3	TGTGCCAGCAGCGTAGAAGCGGGAGGATCAGATACGCAGTATTTT	CASSVEAGGSDTQYF
TRBV6-5	NA	NA	TRBJ1-4	TGTGCCAGCAGCGTCCAGGGGATCTGGGATGAAAAACTGTTTTTT	CASSVQGIWDEKLFF
TRBV6-4	NA	few	TRBJ2-2	TGTGCCAGCAAGCAGGGGTCAGCCGGGGAGCTGTTTTTT	CASKQGSAGELFF
TRBV28	TRBD1	once	TRBJ1-3	TGTGCCAGCAGTCCCCAGACAGGGGTTGGAAACACCATATATTTT	CASSPQTGVGNTIYF
TRBV28	TRBD1	NA	TRBJ2-3	TGTGCCAGCAGTTCAGTGGACAGGGTTCAATCAGATACGCAGTATTTT	CASSSVDRVQSDTQYF
TRBV6-1	TRBD2	NA	TRBJ2-2	TGTGCCAGCAGTGAGGGGGGGAGGAACACCGGGGAGCTGTTTTTT	CASSEGGRNTGELFF
TRBV28	NA	NA	TRBJ2-3	TGTGCCAGCAGTTTCCCCGAGAAGACGCAGTATTTT	CASSFPEKTQYF
TRBV6-5	TRBD1	NA	TRBJ1-6	TGTGCCAGCAGCGCCGGGACAGGATCTAATTCACCCCTCCACTTT	CASSAGTGSNSPLHF
TRBV11-2	NA	NA	TRBJ1-1	TGTGCCAGCAAAGGGACCCCTCTAGGGACTACTGAAGCTTTCTTT	CASKGTPLGTTEAFF
TRBV28	TRBD1	NA	TRBJ1-4	TGTGCCAGTCGACAGGGGCCTAATGAAAAACTGTTTTTT	CASRQGPNEKLFF
TRBV30	NA	once	TRBJ2-5	TGTGCCGGGGGACGGTGGGAGACCCAGTACTTC	CAGGRWETQYF
TRBV6-5	NA	NA	TRBJ1-1	TGTGCCAGCAGTTACGGCGGGGCTGGGGACACTGAAGCTTTCTTT	CASSYGGAGDTEAFF
TRBV2	TRBD1	NA	TRBJ1-4	TGTGCCAGCAGTGATCCAGGGGACAGGGGGGTTACTAATGAAAAACTGTTTTTT	CASSDPGDRGVTNEKLFF
TRBV3-1/TRBV3-2	NA	NA	TRBJ1-2	TGTGCCAGCAGCCAAGACGTCGCAGGGGTGTATGGCTACACCTTC	CASSQDVAGVYGYTF
TRBV11-2	TRBD2	NA	TRBJ2-2	TGTGCCAGCAGCTTAGGTTGGCTAGCGGGGGTAGGGGAGCTGTTTTTT	CASSLGWLAGVGELFF
TRBV11-1	NA	NA	TRBJ2-7	TGTGCCAGCAGTTTAGGGCCTAGCGTCTACGAGCAGTACTTC	CASSLGPSVYEQYF
TRBV15	NA	NA	TRBJ2-3	TGTGCCACCAGCAGAGATGGGAGTGGCACAGATACGCAGTATTTT	CATSRDGSGTDTQYF
TRBV21-1	NA	NA	TRBJ2-2	TGTGCCAGCAGTCGGACAGGGGACGACGGGGAGCTGTTTTTT	CASSRTGDDGELFF